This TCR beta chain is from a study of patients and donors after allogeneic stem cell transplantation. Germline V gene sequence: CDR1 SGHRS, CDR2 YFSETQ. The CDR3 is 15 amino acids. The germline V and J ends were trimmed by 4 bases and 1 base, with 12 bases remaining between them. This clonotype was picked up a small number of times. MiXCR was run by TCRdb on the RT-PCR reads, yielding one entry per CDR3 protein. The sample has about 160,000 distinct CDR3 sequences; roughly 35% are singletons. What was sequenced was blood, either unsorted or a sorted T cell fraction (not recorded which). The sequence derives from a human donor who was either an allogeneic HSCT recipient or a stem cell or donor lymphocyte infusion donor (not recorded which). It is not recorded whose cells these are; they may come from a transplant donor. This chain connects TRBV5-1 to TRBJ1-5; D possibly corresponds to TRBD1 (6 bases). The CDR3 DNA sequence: TGCGCCAGCAGCCTCACAGGGTCGAGCAATCAGCCCCAGCATTTT. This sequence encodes CASSLTGSSNQPQHF.